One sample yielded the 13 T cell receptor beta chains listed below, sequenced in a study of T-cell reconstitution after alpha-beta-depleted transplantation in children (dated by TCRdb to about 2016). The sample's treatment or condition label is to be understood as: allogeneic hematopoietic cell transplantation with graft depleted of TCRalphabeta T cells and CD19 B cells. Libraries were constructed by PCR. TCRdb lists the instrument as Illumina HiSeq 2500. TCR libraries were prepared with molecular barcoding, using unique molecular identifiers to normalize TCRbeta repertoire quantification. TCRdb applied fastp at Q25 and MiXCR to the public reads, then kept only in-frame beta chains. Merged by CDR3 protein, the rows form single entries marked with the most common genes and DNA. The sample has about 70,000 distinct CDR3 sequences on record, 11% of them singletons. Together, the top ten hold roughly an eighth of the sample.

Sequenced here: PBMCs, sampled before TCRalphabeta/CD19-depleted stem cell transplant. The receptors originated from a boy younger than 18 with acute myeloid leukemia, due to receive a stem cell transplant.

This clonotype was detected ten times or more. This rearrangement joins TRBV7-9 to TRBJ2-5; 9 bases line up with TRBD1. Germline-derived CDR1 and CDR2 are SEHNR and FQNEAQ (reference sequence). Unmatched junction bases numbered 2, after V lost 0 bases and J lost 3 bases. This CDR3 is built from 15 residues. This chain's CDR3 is CASSLADRGEETQYF. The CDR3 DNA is TGTGCCAGCAGCTTAGCCGACAGGGGGGAAGAGACCCAGTACTTC.

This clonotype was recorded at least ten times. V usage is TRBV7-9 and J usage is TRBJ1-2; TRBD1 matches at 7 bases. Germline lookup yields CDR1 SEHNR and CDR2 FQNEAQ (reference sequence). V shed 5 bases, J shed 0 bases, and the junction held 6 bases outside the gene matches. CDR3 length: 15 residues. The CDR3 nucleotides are TGTGCCAGCAGCCTTACAGGGACAGCTAACTATGGCTACACCTTC. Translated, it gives CASSLTGTANYGYTF.

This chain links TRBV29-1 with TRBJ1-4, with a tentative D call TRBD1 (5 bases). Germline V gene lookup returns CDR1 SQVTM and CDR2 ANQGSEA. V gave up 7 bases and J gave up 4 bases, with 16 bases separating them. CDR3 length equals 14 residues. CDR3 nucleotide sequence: TGCAGCGCATGGGTGGGGCGGGATAATGAAAAACTGTTTTTT. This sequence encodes CSAWVGRDNEKLFF.

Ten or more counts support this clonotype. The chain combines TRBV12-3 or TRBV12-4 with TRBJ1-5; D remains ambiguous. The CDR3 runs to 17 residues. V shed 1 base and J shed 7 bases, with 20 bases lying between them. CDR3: CASSLESSAWDRQPQHF. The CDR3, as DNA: TGTGCCAGCAGTTTAGAAAGTTCGGCATGGGATAGGCAGCCCCAGCATTTT.

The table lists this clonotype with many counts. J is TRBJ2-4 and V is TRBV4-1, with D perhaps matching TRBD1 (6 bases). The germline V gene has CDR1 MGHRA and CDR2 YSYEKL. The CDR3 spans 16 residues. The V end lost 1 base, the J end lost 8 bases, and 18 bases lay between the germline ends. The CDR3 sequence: CASSQGDGTLRYIQYF. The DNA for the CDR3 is TGCGCCAGCAGCCAAGGGGACGGGACACTTCGATACATTCAGTACTTC.

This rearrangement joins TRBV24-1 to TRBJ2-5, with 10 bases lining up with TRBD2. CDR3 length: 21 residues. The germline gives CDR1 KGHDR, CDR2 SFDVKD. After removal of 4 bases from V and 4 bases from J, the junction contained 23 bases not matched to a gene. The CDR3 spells CATSDSKGAVAGGPSRETQYF. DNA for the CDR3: TGTGCCACCAGTGACTCCAAAGGCGCGGTAGCGGGGGGCCCGAGTCGAGAGACCCAGTACTTC.

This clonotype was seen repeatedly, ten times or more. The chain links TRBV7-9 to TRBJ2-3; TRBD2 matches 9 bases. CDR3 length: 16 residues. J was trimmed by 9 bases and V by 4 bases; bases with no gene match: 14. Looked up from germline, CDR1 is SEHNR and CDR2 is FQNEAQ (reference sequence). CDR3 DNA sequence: TGTGCCAGCAGCTCGCCGGGACTAGCCTCCGGGACCACGCAGTATTTT. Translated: CASSSPGLASGTTQYF.

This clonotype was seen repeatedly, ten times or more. The CDR3 coding sequence is TGCAGTGCTAGACTGTTGGCTAGCGGGTCAGGGGATACGCAGTATTTT. Its protein is CSARLLASGSGDTQYF. V is TRBV20-1 and J is TRBJ2-3, with 8 bases identical to TRBD2. CDR1 is DFQATT and CDR2 is SNEGSKA in the germline V gene (reference sequence). The V segment lost 2 bases and the J segment 6 bases; nucleotides outside the gene matches: 13. This CDR3 comprises 16 residues.

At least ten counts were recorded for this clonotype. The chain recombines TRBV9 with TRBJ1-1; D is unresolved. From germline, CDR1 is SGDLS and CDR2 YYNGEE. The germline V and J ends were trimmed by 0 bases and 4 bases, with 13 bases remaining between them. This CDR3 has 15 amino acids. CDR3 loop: CASSVGGSGRTEAFF. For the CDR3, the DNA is TGTGCCAGCAGCGTAGGGGGTTCGGGTCGCACTGAAGCTTTCTTT.

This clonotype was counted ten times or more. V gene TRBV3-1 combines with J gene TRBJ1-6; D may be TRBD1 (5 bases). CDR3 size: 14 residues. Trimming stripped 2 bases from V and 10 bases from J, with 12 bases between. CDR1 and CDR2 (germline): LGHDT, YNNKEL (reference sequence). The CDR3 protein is CASSQLGEESPLHF. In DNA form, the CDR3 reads TGTGCCAGCAGCCAATTAGGGGAAGAATCACCCCTCCACTTT. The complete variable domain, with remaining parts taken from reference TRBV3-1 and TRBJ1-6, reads DTAVSQTPKYLVTQMGNDKSIKCEQNLGHDTMYWYKQDSKKFLKIMFSYNNKELIINETVPNRFSPKSPDKAHLNLHINSLELGDSAVYFCASSQLGEESPLHFGNGTRLTVT.

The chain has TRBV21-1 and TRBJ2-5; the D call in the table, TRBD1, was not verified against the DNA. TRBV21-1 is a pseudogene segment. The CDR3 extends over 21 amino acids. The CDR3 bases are TGTGCCAGCAGCAAAGCCGGAGCAGGGGGCGCAACGCAGACCCAAGAGATCTCCCAGTACTTC. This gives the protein CASSKAGAGGATQTQEISQYF.

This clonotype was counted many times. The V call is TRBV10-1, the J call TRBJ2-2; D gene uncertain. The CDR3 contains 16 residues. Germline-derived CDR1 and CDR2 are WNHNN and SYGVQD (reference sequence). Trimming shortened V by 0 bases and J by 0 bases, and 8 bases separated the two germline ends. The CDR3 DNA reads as TGCGCCAGCAGTGAGTCACGGGCGCCGAACACCGGGGAGCTGTTTTTT. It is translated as CASSESRAPNTGELFF.

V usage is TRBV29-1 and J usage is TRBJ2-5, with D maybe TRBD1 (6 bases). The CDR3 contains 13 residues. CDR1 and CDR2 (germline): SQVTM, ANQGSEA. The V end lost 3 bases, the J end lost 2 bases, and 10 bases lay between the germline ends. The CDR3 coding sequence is TGCAGCGTTGAGCGGACAGAACAAGAGACCCAGTACTTC. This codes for CSVERTEQETQYF.